The 17 T cell receptor beta chains below were found in one sample sequenced in a study of T-cell memory formation after mild COVID-19. One entry per CDR3 protein, called by TCRdb with MiXCR from the 5' RACE reads. The table has 390,000 or so distinct CDR3 sequences, approximately 15% seen once; the top ten hold 20% to 25%. The material sequenced was PBMCs or a T cell subset sorted from them (not recorded which). All receptors come from a young man who had mild COVID-19 (a few samples of this study predate the infection). Cell type and time point are not known.

This clonotype was seen only a few times. The chain employs TRBV24-1 and TRBJ2-3, with 7 bases matching TRBD1. The CDR3 totals 13 residues. The germline V gene encodes CDR1 KGHDR and CDR2 SFDVKD. Trimming removed 11 bases from V and 0 bases from J; junction bases left unmatched: 4. CDR3 sequence: CAIGTASTDTQYF. The CDR3 region has the DNA TGTGCCATCGGGACAGCTAGCACAGATACGCAGTATTTT.

V gene TRBV9 combines with J gene TRBJ2-3, with 10 bases lining up with TRBD2. The CDR3 is 15 amino acids. Germline values: CDR1 SGDLS, CDR2 YYNGEE. J lost 2 bases, V lost 4 bases, and 4 bases had no gene match. The CDR3 region is CASSRTSGITDTQYF. CDR3 DNA: TGTGCCAGCAGCCGGACTAGCGGAATCACAGATACGCAGTATTTT.

The chain carries TRBV3-1 and TRBJ2-1; 9 bases fit TRBD1. The germline V gene has CDR1 LGHDT and CDR2 YNNKEL (reference sequence). The CDR3 has 16 amino acids. V trimming: 4 bases; J trimming: 3 bases; junction bases outside the gene matches: 7. The CDR3 here is CASSPQGARVYNEQFF. DNA for the CDR3: TGTGCCAGCAGCCCACAGGGGGCGCGAGTCTACAATGAGCAGTTCTTC.

This clonotype occurred many times. The chain is built from TRBV9 and TRBJ2-5; D is possibly TRBD1 or TRBD2 (5 bases each). The CDR3 consists of 16 residues. Trimming took off 1 base at V and 0 bases at J, with 13 bases between the two ends. CDR1 is SGDLS and CDR2 is YYNGEE in the germline V gene. This CDR3 reads CASSVYSGTNQETQYF. In DNA form, the CDR3 reads TGTGCCAGCAGCGTATACTCCGGGACCAACCAAGAGACCCAGTACTTC.

The V gene is TRBV20-1, the J gene TRBJ2-3, with a possible D match to TRBD2 (6 bases). Trimming shortened V by 5 bases and J by 0 bases, and 15 bases separated the two germline ends. The CDR3 is 15 amino acids. The germline V gene has CDR1 DFQATT and CDR2 SNEGSKA (reference sequence). CDR3 residues: CSAASGAGSTDTQYF. The CDR3 nucleotides read TGCAGTGCTGCTAGTGGTGCGGGGAGCACAGATACGCAGTATTTT.

This clonotype was counted ten times or more. The V and J genes are TRBV12-3 or TRBV12-4 and TRBJ1-1; D unclear. V was pared by 2 bases and J by 1 base, with 8 bases between. The length of the CDR3 is 14 residues. The CDR3 DNA reads TGTGCCAGCAGTTTAAACCTAGAGAACACTGAAGCTTTCTTT. Translation: CASSLNLENTEAFF.

The J gene is TRBJ2-1, the V gene TRBV5-1, with D possibly being TRBD1 or TRBD2 (5 bases each). This CDR3 is built from 14 residues. Trimming cost V 4 bases and J 6 bases, with 14 bases left between them. Germline lookup yields CDR1 SGHRS and CDR2 YFSETQ. The CDR3 protein is CASSLRRGGNEQFF. CDR3 coding DNA: TGCGCCAGCAGCCTTAGGCGTGGGGGCAATGAGCAGTTCTTC.

The chain combines TRBV20-1 with TRBJ2-7; 10 bases map to TRBD1. Germline V lookup: CDR1 DFQATT, CDR2 SNEGSKA (reference sequence). Trimming removed 0 bases from V and 0 bases from J; junction bases left unmatched: 5. The CDR3 loop spans 16 amino acids. CDR3 protein: CSARDVGQGTSYEQYF. Here the CDR3 DNA reads TGCAGTGCTAGAGATGTGGGACAGGGGACCTCCTACGAGCAGTACTTC.

The chain is built from TRBV19 and TRBJ2-5; 9 nucleotides line up with TRBD1. V lost 5 bases and J lost 0; bases outside the gene matches: 7. The CDR3 consists of 16 residues. Per the germline V gene, CDR1 is LNHDA and CDR2 is SQIVND (reference sequence). The CDR3, as DNA: TGTGCCAGTAGTTTCCCGGGACAGGGTAACCAAGAGACCCAGTACTTC. Its protein product is CASSFPGQGNQETQYF.

The chain carries TRBV6-5 and TRBJ1-2; TRBD1 matches 7 bases. This CDR3 has 16 amino acids. CDR1 and CDR2 from the germline V gene are MNHEY and SVGAGI. V trimming: 0 bases; J trimming: 3 bases; junction bases outside the gene matches: 7. The CDR3 sequence: CASSYSPRGQDYGYTF. The DNA of the CDR3 is TGTGCCAGCAGTTACTCCCCAAGGGGGCAAGACTATGGCTACACCTTC.

The CDR3 region is CASSLLGFNEQYV. The CDR3 region has the DNA TGTGCCAGCTCACTCCTCGGGTTCAACGAGCAGTACGTC. This sequence joins TRBV18 and TRBJ2-7; no clear D gene. Germline values: CDR1 KGHSH, CDR2 LQKENI. This CDR3 comprises 13 residues. V was cut by 4 bases and J by 5 bases, with 12 bases left in between.

In its sample, this clonotype was seen a few times. The chain couples TRBV11-2 to TRBJ2-5; 8 bases align to TRBD2. V lost 5 bases and J lost 5; bases outside the gene matches: 10. This CDR3 is 15 amino acids long. CDR1 is SGHAT and CDR2 is FQNNGV in the germline V gene. In DNA form, the CDR3 reads TGTGCCAGCAGCCCCGGGACTAGTGGCGTGGAGACCCAGTACTTC. Translation: CASSPGTSGVETQYF. The whole variable domain, remainder taken from reference TRBV11-2 and TRBJ2-5, is EAGVAQSPRYKIIEKRQSVAFWCNPISGHATLYWYQQILGQGPKLLIQFQNNGVVDDSQLPKDRFSAERLKGVDSTLKIQPAKLEDSAVYLCASSPGTSGVETQYFGPGTRLLVL.

The V and J genes are TRBV29-1 and TRBJ2-7, with D unresolved. V was shortened by 3 bases and J by 1 base, with 4 bases between the two germline ends. This CDR3 is built from 11 residues. From germline, CDR1 is SQVTM and CDR2 ANQGSEA. CDR3 sequence (DNA): TGCAGCGTTGACATTTCCTACGAGCAGTACTTC. Translated: CSVDISYEQYF.

In its sample, this clonotype was seen many times. This chain joins TRBV5-1 and TRBJ1-1, with D possibly matching TRBD1 (6 bases). The CDR3 runs to 13 residues. Trimming removed 4 bases from V and 1 base from J, with 8 bases in between. Germline V gene lookup returns CDR1 SGHRS and CDR2 YFSETQ. Here the CDR3 DNA reads TGCGCCAGCAGCAGGGGACAGAACACTGAAGCTTTCTTT. This encodes CASSRGQNTEAFF.

This clonotype occurred many times. The chain is built from TRBV7-2 and TRBJ1-1; 9 bases fit TRBD1. CDR1 is SGHTA, CDR2 FQGNSA, per germline. The CDR3 is 15 residues long. V trimming: 3 bases; J trimming: 4 bases; junction bases outside the gene matches: 6. The CDR3 spells CASSFGGQGFTEAFF. DNA for the CDR3: TGTGCCAGCAGCTTTGGGGGACAGGGATTCACTGAAGCTTTCTTT.

This chain links TRBV12-3 or TRBV12-4 with TRBJ1-2; 7 bases match TRBD1. There are 14 residues in the CDR3. V trimming: 5 bases; J trimming: 4 bases; junction bases outside the gene matches: 7. CDR3 bases: TGTGCCAGCAGTCTCGGACAGGTCCCCTATGGCTACACCTTC. Protein product: CASSLGQVPYGYTF.

The genes are TRBV7-2 and TRBJ2-3; 10 bases line up with TRBD1. CDR3 length equals 13 residues. Germline CDR1 is SGHTA and CDR2 is FQGNSA. V shed 8 bases and J 5 bases; nucleotides not matched to a gene: 4. CDR3 amino acids: CASRQGAIDTQYF. The DNA for the CDR3 is TGTGCCAGCCGACAGGGGGCGATAGATACGCAGTATTTT.